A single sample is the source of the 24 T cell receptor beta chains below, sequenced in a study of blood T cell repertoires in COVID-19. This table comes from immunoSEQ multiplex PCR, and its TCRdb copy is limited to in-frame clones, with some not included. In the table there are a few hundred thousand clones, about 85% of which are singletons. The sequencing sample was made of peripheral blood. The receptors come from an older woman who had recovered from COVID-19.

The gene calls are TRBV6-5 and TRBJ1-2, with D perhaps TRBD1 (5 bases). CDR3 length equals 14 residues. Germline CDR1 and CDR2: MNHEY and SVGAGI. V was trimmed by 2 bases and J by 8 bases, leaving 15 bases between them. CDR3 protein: CASSYRRVVGGYTF. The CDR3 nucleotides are TGTGCCAGCAGTTACCGCAGGGTAGTAGGAGGCTACACCTTC.

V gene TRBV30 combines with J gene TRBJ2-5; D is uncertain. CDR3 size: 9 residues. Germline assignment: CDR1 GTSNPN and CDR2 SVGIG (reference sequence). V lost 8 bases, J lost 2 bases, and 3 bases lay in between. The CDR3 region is CARQETQYF. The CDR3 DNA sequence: TGTGCCCGTCAAGAGACCCAGTACTTC.

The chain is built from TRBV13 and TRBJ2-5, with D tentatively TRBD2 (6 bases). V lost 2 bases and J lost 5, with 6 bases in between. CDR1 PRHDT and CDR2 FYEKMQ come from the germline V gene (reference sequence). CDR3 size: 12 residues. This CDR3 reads CASSLRGETQYF. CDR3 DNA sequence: TGTGCCAGCAGCTTACGGGGGGAGACCCAGTACTTC.

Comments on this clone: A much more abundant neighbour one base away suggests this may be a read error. CDR3: CATSELAGGQETQYF. The CDR3 DNA follows: TGTGCCACCAGTGAACTAGCGGGGGGCCAAGAGACCCAGTACTTC. The chain combines TRBV24-1 with TRBJ2-5; 12 bases match TRBD2. Germline V gene sequence: CDR1 KGHDR, CDR2 SFDVKD. CDR3 length: 15 amino acids. Unmatched junction bases numbered 0, after V lost 4 bases and J lost 1 base.

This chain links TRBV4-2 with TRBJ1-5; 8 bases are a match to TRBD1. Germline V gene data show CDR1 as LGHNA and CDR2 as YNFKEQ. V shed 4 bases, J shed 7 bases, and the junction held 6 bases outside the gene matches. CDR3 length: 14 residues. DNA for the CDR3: TGTGCCAGCAGCCTCGACAGGGGTCCCCAGCCCCAGCATTTT. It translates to CASSLDRGPQPQHF.

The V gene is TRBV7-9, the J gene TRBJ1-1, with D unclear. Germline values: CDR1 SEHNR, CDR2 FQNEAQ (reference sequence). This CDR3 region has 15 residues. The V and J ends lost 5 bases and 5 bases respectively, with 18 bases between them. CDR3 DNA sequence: TGTGCCAGCAGCGCGACTCCTATACCGGGGACTGAAGCTTTCTTT. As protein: CASSATPIPGTEAFF.

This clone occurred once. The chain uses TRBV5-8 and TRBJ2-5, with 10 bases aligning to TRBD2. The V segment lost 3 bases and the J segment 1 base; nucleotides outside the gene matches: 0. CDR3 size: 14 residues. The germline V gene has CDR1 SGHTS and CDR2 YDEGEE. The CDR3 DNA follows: TGTGCCAGCAGCTCTAGCGGGGGCCAAGAGACCCAGTACTTC. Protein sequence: CASSSSGGQETQYF.

In DNA, the CDR3 is TGTGCCAGCAGTGAAAGGGGGGGAATTTTTAATGAAAAACTGTTTTTT. Translation: CASSERGGIFNEKLFF. This chain uses TRBV6-1 with TRBJ1-4; D is possibly TRBD1 (6 bases). CDR3 length: 16 amino acids. The germline V and J ends were trimmed by 2 bases and 4 bases, with 14 bases remaining between them. Germline values: CDR1 MNHNS, CDR2 SASEGT.

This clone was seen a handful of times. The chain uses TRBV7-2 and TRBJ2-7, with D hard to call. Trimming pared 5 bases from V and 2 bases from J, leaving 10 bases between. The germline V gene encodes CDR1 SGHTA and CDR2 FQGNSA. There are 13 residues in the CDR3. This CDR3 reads CASSLGRAYEQYF. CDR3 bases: TGTGCCAGCAGCCTAGGCCGGGCCTACGAGCAGTACTTC.

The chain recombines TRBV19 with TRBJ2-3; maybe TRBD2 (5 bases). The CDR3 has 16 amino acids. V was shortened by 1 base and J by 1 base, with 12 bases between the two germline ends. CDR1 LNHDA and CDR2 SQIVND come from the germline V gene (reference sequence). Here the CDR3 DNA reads TGTGCCAGTAGTATAGGGTGGGCGGAGGGCACAGATACGCAGTATTTT. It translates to CASSIGWAEGTDTQYF.

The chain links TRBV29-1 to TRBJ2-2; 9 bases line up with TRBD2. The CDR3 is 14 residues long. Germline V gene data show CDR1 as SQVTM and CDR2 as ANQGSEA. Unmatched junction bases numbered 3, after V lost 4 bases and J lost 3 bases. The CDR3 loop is CSVGRGGYTGELFF. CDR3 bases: TGCAGCGTTGGGCGGGGGGGTTACACCGGGGAGCTGTTTTTT.

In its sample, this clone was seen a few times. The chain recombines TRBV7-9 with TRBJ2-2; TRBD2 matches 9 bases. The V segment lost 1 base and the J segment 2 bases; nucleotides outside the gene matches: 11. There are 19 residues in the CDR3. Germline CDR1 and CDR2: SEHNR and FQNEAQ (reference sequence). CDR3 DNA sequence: TGTGCCAGCAGCTTAGAGAGGACGGTAGCGGGGGCCAACACCGGGGAGCTGTTTTTT. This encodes CASSLERTVAGANTGELFF.

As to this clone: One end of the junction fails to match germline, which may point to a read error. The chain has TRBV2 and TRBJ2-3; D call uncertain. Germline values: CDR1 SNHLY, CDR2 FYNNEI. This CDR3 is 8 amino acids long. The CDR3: CRSDTQYF. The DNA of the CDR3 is TGCAGGTCAGATACGCAGTATTTT. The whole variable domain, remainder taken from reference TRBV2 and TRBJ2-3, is EPEVTQTPSHQVTQMGQEVILRCVPISNHLYFYWYRQILGQKVEFLVSFYNNEISEKSEIFDDQFSVERPDGSNFTLKIRSTKLEDSAMYFCRSDTQYFGPGTRLTVL.

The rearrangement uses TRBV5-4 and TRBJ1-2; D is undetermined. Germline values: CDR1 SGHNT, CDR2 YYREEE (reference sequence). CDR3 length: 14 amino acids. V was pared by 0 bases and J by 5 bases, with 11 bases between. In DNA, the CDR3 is TGTGCCAGCAGCTTGGATAGCAGGACTTATGGCTACACCTTC. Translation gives CASSLDSRTYGYTF.

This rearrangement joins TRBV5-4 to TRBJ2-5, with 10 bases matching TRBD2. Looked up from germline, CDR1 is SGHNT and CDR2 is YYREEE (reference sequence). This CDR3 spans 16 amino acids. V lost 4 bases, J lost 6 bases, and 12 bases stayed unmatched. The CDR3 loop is CASSEDLSGGRKTQYF. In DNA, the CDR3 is TGTGCCAGCAGCGAGGACCTTAGCGGGGGGAGGAAGACCCAGTACTTC.

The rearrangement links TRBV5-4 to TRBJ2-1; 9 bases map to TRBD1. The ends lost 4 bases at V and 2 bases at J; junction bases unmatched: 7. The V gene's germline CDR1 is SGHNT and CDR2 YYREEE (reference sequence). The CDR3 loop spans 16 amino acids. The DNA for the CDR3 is TGTGCCAGCAGCAGGGGGGACAGGGCACCCTACAATGAGCAGTTCTTC. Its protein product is CASSRGDRAPYNEQFF. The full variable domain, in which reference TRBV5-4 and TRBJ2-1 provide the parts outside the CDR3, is ETGVTQSPTHLIKTRGQQVTLRCSSQSGHNTVSWYQQALGQGPQFIFQYYREEENGRGNFPPRFSGLQFPNYSSELNVNALELDDSALYLCASSRGDRAPYNEQFFGPGTRLTVL.

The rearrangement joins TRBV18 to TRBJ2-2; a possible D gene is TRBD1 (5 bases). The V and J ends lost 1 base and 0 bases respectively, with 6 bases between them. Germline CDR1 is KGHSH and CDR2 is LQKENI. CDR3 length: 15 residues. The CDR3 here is CASSPQGTNTGELFF. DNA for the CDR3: TGTGCCAGCTCACCACAGGGGACGAACACCGGGGAGCTGTTTTTT.

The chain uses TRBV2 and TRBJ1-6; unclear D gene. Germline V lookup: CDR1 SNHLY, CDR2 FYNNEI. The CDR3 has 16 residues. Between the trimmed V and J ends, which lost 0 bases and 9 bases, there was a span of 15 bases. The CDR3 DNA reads TGTGCCAGCAGTGAAGCCGGGAGGGCCCCCACTTCACCCCTCCACTTT. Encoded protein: CASSEAGRAPTSPLHF. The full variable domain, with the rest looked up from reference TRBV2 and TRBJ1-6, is EPEVTQTPSHQVTQMGQEVILRCVPISNHLYFYWYRQILGQKVEFLVSFYNNEISEKSEIFDDQFSVERPDGSNFTLKIRSTKLEDSAMYFCASSEAGRAPTSPLHFGNGTRLTVT.

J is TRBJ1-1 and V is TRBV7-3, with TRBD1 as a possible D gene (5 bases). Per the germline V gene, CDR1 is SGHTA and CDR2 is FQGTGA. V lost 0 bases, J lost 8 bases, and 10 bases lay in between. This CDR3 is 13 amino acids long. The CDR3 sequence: CASSLTLGGEAFF. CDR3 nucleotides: TGTGCCAGCAGCTTAACCCTCGGGGGAGAAGCTTTCTTT.

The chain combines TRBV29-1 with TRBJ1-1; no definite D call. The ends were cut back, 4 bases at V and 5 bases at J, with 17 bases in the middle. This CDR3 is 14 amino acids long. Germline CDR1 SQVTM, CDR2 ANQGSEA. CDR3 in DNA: TGCAGCGTTGTTGGGGAATTGGGCGGGACTGAAGCTTTCTTT. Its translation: CSVVGELGGTEAFF.

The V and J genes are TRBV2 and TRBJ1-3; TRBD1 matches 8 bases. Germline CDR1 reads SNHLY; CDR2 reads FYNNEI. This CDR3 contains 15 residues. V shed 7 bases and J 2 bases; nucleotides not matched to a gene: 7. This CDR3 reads CASTPDRGAGNTIYF. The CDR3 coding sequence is TGTGCCAGCACTCCTGACAGGGGCGCTGGAAACACCATATATTTT.

The CDR3 here is CASSLVGLAGVSPYNEQFF. CDR3 DNA sequence: TGTGCCAGCAGCTTAGTGGGCCTAGCGGGGGTCTCTCCGTACAATGAGCAGTTCTTC. V and J are TRBV7-2 and TRBJ2-1, with 10 bases matching TRBD2. The CDR3 is 19 residues long. Germline V CDR1 and CDR2: SGHTA, FQGNSA. Trimming took 1 base from V and 4 from J; bases not matched to a gene: 13.

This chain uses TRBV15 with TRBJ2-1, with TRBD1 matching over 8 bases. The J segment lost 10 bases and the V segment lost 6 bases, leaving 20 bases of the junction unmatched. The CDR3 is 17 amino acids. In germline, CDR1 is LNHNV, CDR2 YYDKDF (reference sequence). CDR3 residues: CATRDRGQGVGREEQFF. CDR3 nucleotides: TGTGCCACCAGAGACAGAGGACAGGGAGTGGGCAGGGAGGAGCAGTTCTTC. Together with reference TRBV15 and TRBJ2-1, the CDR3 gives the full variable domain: DAMVIQNPRYQVTQFGKPVTLSCSQTLNHNVMYWYQQKSSQAPKLLFHYYDKDFNNEADTPDNFQSRRPNTSFCFLDIRSPGLGDTAMYLCATRDRGQGVGREEQFFGPGTRLTVL.

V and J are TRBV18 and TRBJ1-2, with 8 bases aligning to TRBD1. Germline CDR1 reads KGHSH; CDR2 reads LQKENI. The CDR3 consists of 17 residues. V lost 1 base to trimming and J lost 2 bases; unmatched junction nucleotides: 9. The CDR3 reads CASSPREQGVTNYGYTF. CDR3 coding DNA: TGTGCCAGCTCACCACGAGAACAGGGGGTAACGAACTATGGCTACACCTTC.